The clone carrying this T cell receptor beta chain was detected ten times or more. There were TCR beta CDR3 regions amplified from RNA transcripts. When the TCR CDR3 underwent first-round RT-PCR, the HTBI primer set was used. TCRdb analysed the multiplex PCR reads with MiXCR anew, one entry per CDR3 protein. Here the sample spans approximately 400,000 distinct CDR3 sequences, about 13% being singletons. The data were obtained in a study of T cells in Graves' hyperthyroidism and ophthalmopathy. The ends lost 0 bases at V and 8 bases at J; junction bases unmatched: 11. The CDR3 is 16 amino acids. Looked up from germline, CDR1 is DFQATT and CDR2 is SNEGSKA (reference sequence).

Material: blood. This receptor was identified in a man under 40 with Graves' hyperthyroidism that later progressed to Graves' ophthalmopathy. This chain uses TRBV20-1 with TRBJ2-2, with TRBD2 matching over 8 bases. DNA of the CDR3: TGCAGTGCTAGAGATCCGCGGGGGGCAGGGGAGGGGGAGCTGTTTTTT. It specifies CSARDPRGAGEGELFF.